These 19 T cell receptor beta chains were all obtained from the same sample, sequenced in a study of response to subunit inactivated influenza vaccine. TCRdb re-called the RT-PCR reads through MiXCR, storing one row per CDR3 protein. The table records roughly 570,000 distinct CDR3 sequences, 10% to 15% of them present only once. The input for sequencing was PBMCs from blood, taken more than 35 days after vaccination. The receptor set was obtained from a man aged 45-60 years who received an inactivated influenza vaccine.

Comments on this clonotype: An end of the junction differs from the germline gene, which may be a read error. The genes are TRBV10-3 and TRBJ2-5; D is unresolved. The CDR3 totals 12 residues. Germline V gene data show CDR1 as ENHRY and CDR2 as SYGVKD. The CDR3 DNA is TGTGCCATCAGTGAGGGCCAAGTGACCCAGTACTTC. It translates to CAISEGQVTQYF.

The chain carries TRBV4-3 and TRBJ2-1; the match to TRBD1 covers 7 bases. The junction had 11 bases not matched to a gene; V was cut back by 0 bases and J by 15 bases. Germline V CDR1 and CDR2: LGHNA, YSLEER. The CDR3 has 14 amino acids. The CDR3 sequence: CASSQDLDRDRGFF. As DNA, the CDR3 is TGCGCCAGCAGCCAAGACCTAGACAGGGACCGGGGGTTCTTC.

This clonotype was seen only a few times. The chain has TRBV6-5 and TRBJ2-1; 7 bases map to TRBD1. Trimming removed 3 bases from V and 5 bases from J; junction bases left unmatched: 16. There are 18 residues in the CDR3. The V gene's germline CDR1 is MNHEY and CDR2 SVGAGI. CDR3: CASSYRQPRGGLNNEQFF. The CDR3 DNA follows: TGTGCCAGCAGTTATAGGCAACCAAGAGGGGGCCTGAACAATGAGCAGTTCTTC.

This clonotype was seen many times. The chain joins TRBV5-4 to TRBJ2-1; D is undetermined. The germline V gene encodes CDR1 SGHNT and CDR2 YYREEE (reference sequence). CDR3 length equals 16 residues. V lost 0 bases, J lost 0 bases, and 10 bases lay in between. The CDR3 DNA is TGTGCCAGCAGCTTGGGTGGACCGAGCTCCTACAATGAGCAGTTCTTC. Residues: CASSLGGPSSYNEQFF. The entire variable domain, with the rest obtained from reference TRBV5-4 and TRBJ2-1, is as follows: ETGVTQSPTHLIKTRGQQVTLRCSSQSGHNTVSWYQQALGQGPQFIFQYYREEENGRGNFPPRFSGLQFPNYSSELNVNALELDDSALYLCASSLGGPSSYNEQFFGPGTRLTVL.

This clonotype was seen at least ten times. In DNA form, the CDR3 reads TGTGCCAGCAGTTTTGGGATGCAAGAGACCCAGTACTTC. Its protein product is CASSFGMQETQYF. This chain uses TRBV12-3 or TRBV12-4 with TRBJ2-5, with unresolved D. CDR3 length: 13 residues. Trimming took off 3 bases at V and 2 bases at J, with 7 bases between the two ends.

This clonotype was counted a few times. The chain has TRBV20-1 and TRBJ2-5; 7 positions match TRBD2. CDR1 is DFQATT and CDR2 is SNEGSKA in the germline V gene (reference sequence). There are 14 residues in the CDR3. V shed 2 bases and J 5 bases; nucleotides not matched to a gene: 8. CDR3 in amino acids: CSARPRDYVETQYF. Here the CDR3 DNA reads TGCAGTGCTAGACCCCGGGACTACGTCGAGACCCAGTACTTC.

This clonotype showed up just a few times. This sequence joins TRBV4-1 and TRBJ1-4; 7 bases match TRBD1. V lost 5 bases and J lost 3; bases outside the gene matches: 6. In germline, CDR1 is MGHRA, CDR2 YSYEKL. This CDR3 region has 15 residues. CDR3 sequence (DNA): TGCGCCAGCAGCAGACAGGGAGGAGCTAATGAAAAACTGTTTTTT. Translation gives CASSRQGGANEKLFF.

This clonotype was observed many times. The chain couples TRBV9 to TRBJ2-3, with D possibly being TRBD1 (6 bases). Germline V gene lookup returns CDR1 SGDLS and CDR2 YYNGEE. CDR3 size: 13 residues. Trimming left V 0 bases short and J 7 bases short, with 9 bases between. DNA of the CDR3: TGTGCCAGCAGCGTAGGGGGACAACATACGCAGTATTTT. Its translation: CASSVGGQHTQYF.

The V gene is TRBV5-1, the J gene TRBJ1-2; D gene unclear. Germline CDR1 is SGHRS and CDR2 is YFSETQ. The germline V and J ends were trimmed by 5 bases and 0 bases, with 20 bases remaining between them. This CDR3 is built from 17 residues. The CDR3 loop is CASRPWSDELANYGYTF. The DNA of the CDR3 is TGCGCCAGCAGGCCTTGGTCTGACGAGTTAGCTAACTATGGCTACACCTTC.

The sample holds many counts of this clonotype. V gene TRBV7-2 combines with J gene TRBJ2-5; 14 bases map to TRBD2. V lost 5 bases and J lost 4; bases outside the gene matches: 9. CDR1 and CDR2 from the germline V gene are SGHTA and FQGNSA. CDR3 size: 17 residues. CDR3 nucleotide sequence: TGTGCCAGCAGCAAACTTGGACTAGCGGGAGGTGGAGAGACCCAGTACTTC. This translates into CASSKLGLAGGGETQYF.

The chain carries TRBV18 and TRBJ2-2, with D tentatively TRBD1 (6 bases). CDR3 length equals 14 residues. CDR1 is KGHSH and CDR2 is LQKENI in the germline V gene. Deletions cut 5 bases from V and 8 bases from J, with 15 bases between. CDR3 DNA sequence: TGTGCCAGCTCAACCGGGACACCATCGGGGGAGCTGTTTTTT. This sequence encodes CASSTGTPSGELFF.

This chain connects TRBV20-1 to TRBJ1-5; 8 positions match TRBD1. Germline CDR1 DFQATT, CDR2 SNEGSKA (reference sequence). The CDR3 totals 17 residues. The ends lost 3 bases at V and 0 bases at J; junction bases unmatched: 10. In nucleotides, the CDR3 is TGCAGTGCTAGCTCGGGACAGGAGGTTATTAGCAATCAGCCCCAGCATTTT. Protein product: CSASSGQEVISNQPQHF.

The rearrangement links TRBV12-3 or TRBV12-4 to TRBJ2-7, with D tentatively TRBD1 (5 bases). The CDR3 has 13 residues. V lost 2 bases and J lost 5, with 10 bases in between. In nucleotides, the CDR3 is TGTGCCAGCAGTTTAAACAGGCTAGACGAGCAGTACTTC. This codes for CASSLNRLDEQYF.

The CDR3: CASSLESGTAGELFF. The CDR3 coding sequence is TGTGCCAGCAGCTTAGAGTCGGGGACAGCCGGGGAGCTGTTTTTT. The rearrangement links TRBV11-3 to TRBJ2-2; 7 bases are shared with TRBD1. The CDR3 contains 15 residues. Germline CDR1 SGHNT, CDR2 YENEEA. Losses at the gene ends were 0 bases for V and 6 bases for J; bases not matched to a gene: 4.

This clonotype was detected a few times. This rearrangement joins TRBV20-1 to TRBJ2-1; 10 nucleotides match TRBD1. Trimming removed 5 bases from V and 7 bases from J; junction bases left unmatched: 8. The CDR3 covers 14 residues. Germline V gives CDR1 DFQATT, CDR2 SNEGSKA (reference sequence). The CDR3 loop is CSARGQGVRNEQFF. The CDR3 nucleotides are TGCAGTGCTCGCGGACAGGGGGTTCGAAATGAGCAGTTCTTC.

The chain employs TRBV20-1 and TRBJ2-7; 10 bases are a match to TRBD2. The CDR3 contains 14 residues. Per germline, CDR1 DFQATT and CDR2 SNEGSKA (reference sequence). J lost 2 bases, V lost 3 bases, and 4 bases had no gene match. CDR3 bases: TGCAGTGCTAGGGGTAGCGGGAGGACCTACGAGCAGTACTTC. Translating gives CSARGSGRTYEQYF.

In its sample, this clonotype was seen a few times. The rearrangement uses TRBV6-2 or TRBV6-3 and TRBJ2-3, with 11 bases fitting TRBD2. This CDR3 region has 16 residues. The V gene's germline CDR1 is MNHEY and CDR2 SVGEGT. V was clipped by 2 bases and J by 5 bases; unmatched bases: 6. The CDR3 DNA follows: TGTGCCAGCAGTTACGTAGCGGGAGGGCCTGAAGATACGCAGTATTTT. This sequence encodes CASSYVAGGPEDTQYF.

The rearrangement links TRBV7-3 to TRBJ2-5; 10 bases match TRBD2. CDR1 is SGHTA, CDR2 FQGTGA, per germline. The CDR3 is 20 residues long. J gave up 1 base and V 0 bases, and 14 bases lay outside the gene matches. The CDR3 nucleotides are TGTGCCAGCAGCTTAACGGGCCTAGCGGGAGTCCGAGGGGGCCAAGAGACCCAGTACTTC. This sequence encodes CASSLTGLAGVRGGQETQYF.

The DNA for the CDR3 is TGCGCCAGCACGGGTCAACAGGGGGCCTTCACCGGGGAGCTGTTTTTT. Amino acid sequence: CASTGQQGAFTGELFF. This sequence joins TRBV10-2 and TRBJ2-2, with 9 bases aligning to TRBD1. This CDR3 is built from 16 residues. The V gene's germline CDR1 is WSHSY and CDR2 SAAADI. J gave up 4 bases and V 7 bases, and 10 bases lay outside the gene matches.